This passage covers 8 T cell receptor beta chains from one sample sequenced in a study of blood T cells in healthy people across ages. The second PCR ran about 6 to 12 cycles with a sample-barcoded 5' primer and J-beta primers. TCRdb ran MiXCR on the 5' RACE reads and lists one entry per CDR3 protein. The sample has 750,000 to 950,000 distinct CDR3 sequences, 25% to 30% seen once. Separately, the same data were catalogued under a study of T cells of mothers and their children.

What was sequenced was blood. The source is a woman in her 40s in good health.

This clonotype was observed a handful of times. V and J are TRBV12-3 or TRBV12-4 and TRBJ2-3, with TRBD2 matching 13 bases. The CDR3 loop spans 15 amino acids. V lost 5 bases to trimming and J lost 4 bases; unmatched junction nucleotides: 3. CDR3 loop: CASSNGLAGADTQYF. The CDR3 bases are TGTGCCAGCAGTAACGGACTAGCGGGGGCAGATACGCAGTATTTT.

The chain recombines TRBV7-2 with TRBJ2-5; D might be TRBD2 (5 bases). With 3 bases removed from V and 11 bases from J, the gap between germline ends came to 19 bases. Germline-derived CDR1 and CDR2 are SGHTA and FQGNSA. CDR3 size: 14 residues. The CDR3 DNA follows: TGTGCCAGCAGCTTGGTCAGCGGAGACAATGAGCAGTACTTC. It yields the protein CASSLVSGDNEQYF.

This sequence joins TRBV5-1 and TRBJ2-2, with 11 bases fitting TRBD1. Trimming removed 4 bases from V and 0 bases from J; junction bases left unmatched: 5. Germline CDR1 is SGHRS and CDR2 is YFSETQ. There are 17 residues in the CDR3. DNA for the CDR3: TGCGCCAGCAGCCTAGGACAGGGGGCGACGAACACCGGGGAGCTGTTTTTT. Protein product: CASSLGQGATNTGELFF.

In its sample, this clonotype was seen a few times. The chain recombines TRBV7-9 with TRBJ2-1; TRBD2 matches at 8 bases. The V and J ends lost 1 base and 6 bases, in that order; junction bases with no gene match: 5. Germline V gene data show CDR1 as SEHNR and CDR2 as FQNEAQ (reference sequence). The CDR3 has 15 amino acids. The CDR3 coding sequence is TGTGCCAGCAGCTTAGTTACGGGGGGGCCCAATGAGCAGTTCTTC. Protein product: CASSLVTGGPNEQFF.

This clonotype has at least ten counts. The chain employs TRBV15 and TRBJ2-7; TRBD1 aligns across 7 bases. This CDR3 is 14 amino acids long. Germline values: CDR1 LNHNV, CDR2 YYDKDF (reference sequence). Trimming at V came to 5 bases and at J to 0 bases, leaving 4 bases not matched to a gene. The CDR3 region is CATSRDRLSYEQYF. In DNA, the CDR3 is TGTGCCACCAGCCGGGACAGACTCTCCTACGAGCAGTACTTC.

The J gene is TRBJ2-1, the V gene TRBV27; a weak D match, TRBD1 (6 bases). The germline V and J ends were trimmed by 7 bases and 9 bases, with 28 bases remaining between them. Germline CDR1 and CDR2: MNHEY and SMNVEV (reference sequence). CDR3 length: 17 amino acids. For the CDR3, the DNA is TGTGCCAGCACCAAATTCCTCAAGGAGACAGGCGCGGGTGAGCAGTTCTTC. The encoded protein is CASTKFLKETGAGEQFF.

This clonotype occurred many times. This chain links TRBV4-3 with TRBJ2-7, with D uncertain. Germline assignment: CDR1 LGHNA and CDR2 YSLEER. This CDR3 has 14 residues. With 0 bases removed from V and 1 base from J, the gap between germline ends came to 7 bases. The CDR3 region has the DNA TGCGCCAGCAGCCAAGATTTCAGGTCCTACGAGCAGTACTTC. The encoded protein is CASSQDFRSYEQYF.

On this clonotype itself: Possible read error: a much larger clone is one base away. The chain has TRBV29-1 and TRBJ1-2; D unclear. CDR3 length: 14 residues. Germline values: CDR1 SQVTM, CDR2 ANQGSEA. For the CDR3, the DNA is TGCAGCGCTGAACCCCTTTCGAGGGACTATGGCTACACCTTC. This translates into CSAEPLSRDYGYTF.